One and the same sample provided the 8 T cell receptor beta chains below, sequenced in a study of cytomegalovirus exposure and HLA in healthy donors. The primer mix had 60 Vbeta and 13 Jbeta primers. Using immunoSEQ multiplex PCR, the repertoire was profiled, and TCRdb retains in-frame clones only, with some absent. In the table there are around 100,000 clones, roughly four fifths of which are singletons. The sequencing input was PBMCs. Source of these receptors: a woman aged 18-29 years in good health and CMV-seropositive.

This sequence joins TRBV5-1 and TRBJ2-2, with D maybe TRBD1 (6 bases). The CDR3 sequence is 14 residues long. V was trimmed by 2 bases and J by 7 bases, leaving 12 bases between them. Germline lookup yields CDR1 SGHRS and CDR2 YFSETQ. Here the CDR3 DNA reads TGCGCCAGCAGCTTTACAGGGACCAGCGGGGAGCTGTTTTTT. As protein: CASSFTGTSGELFF.

This clone was counted a few times. The rearrangement links TRBV4-1 to TRBJ1-1, with D uncertain. This CDR3 contains 13 residues. CDR1 is MGHRA, CDR2 YSYEKL, per germline. Trimming shortened V by 6 bases and J by 0 bases, and 8 bases separated the two germline ends. The chain's CDR3 is CASSQLVNTEAFF. For the CDR3, the DNA is TGCGCCAGCAGTCAGTTGGTGAACACTGAAGCTTTCTTT.

The CDR3 DNA follows: TGTGCCAGCAGTCAAGAGAGAATAGCGGGTTCCTACGAGCAGTACTTC. Translating it yields CASSQERIAGSYEQYF. V and J are TRBV27 and TRBJ2-7, with TRBD2 matching 7 bases. CDR3 size: 16 residues. Germline CDR1 MNHEY, CDR2 SMNVEV (reference sequence). The V and J ends lost 5 bases and 1 base, in that order; junction bases with no gene match: 11.

The sample holds one count of this clone. V and J are TRBV9 and TRBJ1-2; maybe TRBD1 (5 bases). V was trimmed by 2 bases and J by 7 bases, leaving 15 bases between them. The V gene's germline CDR1 is SGDLS and CDR2 YYNGEE. The CDR3 covers 14 residues. In nucleotides, the CDR3 is TGTGCCAGCAGCGTTGAAGGAACAGGTCCTGGCTACACCTTC. The encoded protein is CASSVEGTGPGYTF.

In the case of this clone: The junction and the germline gene differ at one end; a read error may be behind it. This sample also contains other DNA sequences that code for the same CDR3. J is TRBJ1-1 and V is TRBV5-1; D is unresolved. Per the germline V gene, CDR1 is SGHRS and CDR2 is YFSETQ. The CDR3 spans 14 residues. This CDR3 is CASSLLQMNTEAFF. For the CDR3, the DNA is TGCGCTAGCAGCTTATTACAGATGAACACTGAAGCTTTCTTT.

The chain uses TRBV7-6 and TRBJ1-6; D is uncertain. This CDR3 has 16 amino acids. Trimming left V 2 bases short and J 0 bases short, with 8 bases between. From germline, CDR1 is SGHVS and CDR2 FNYEAQ. This CDR3 is CASSLTPSSYNSPLHF. The DNA for the CDR3 is TGTGCCAGCAGCTTAACGCCGAGCTCCTATAATTCACCCCTCCACTTT.

V is TRBV28 and J is TRBJ1-2; D possibly corresponds to TRBD1 (5 bases). V shed 5 bases and J shed 8 bases, with 12 bases lying between them. Germline loops: CDR1 MDHEN, CDR2 SYDVKM. This CDR3 is 12 amino acids long. The CDR3 sequence: CASSAERQGYTF. In nucleotides, the CDR3 is TGTGCCAGCAGTGCCGAACGACAGGGCTACACCTTC.

The chain joins TRBV27 to TRBJ2-7; D is undetermined. Germline V gene sequence: CDR1 MNHEY, CDR2 SMNVEV (reference sequence). This CDR3 spans 15 amino acids. Trimming cost V 5 bases and J 3 bases, with 17 bases left between them. CDR3 amino acids: CASSAYPVLHYEQYF. CDR3 nucleotides: TGTGCCAGCAGTGCATATCCGGTACTCCACTACGAGCAGTACTTC.